This T cell receptor beta chain was sequenced during a study of T-cell memory formation after mild COVID-19. The overall study: TCR clusters were mostly donor specific.

Sample barcodes and UMIs were carried by the TCR alpha and TCR beta cDNA libraries that 5'RACE generated with constant-segment primers. MiXCR, applied by TCRdb to the 5' RACE reads, yields one record per CDR3 protein. The sample has some 600,000 distinct CDR3 sequences; 17% are singletons. Turning to this clonotype: Its matching antigen is unknown.

Broader study findings: Pre-infection memory contained some responding clones, which suggested that cross-reactive memory had joined. Mainly in CM and EM were contracting CD4+ clones; CD8+ were in EMRA.

This TCR came from an adult woman who had mild COVID-19 (a few samples of this study predate the infection). Cell type and time point are not known. Sequencing used PBMCs or a T cell subset sorted from them (not recorded which).

DNA for the CDR3: TGTGCCAGCAGACTGACAGGGCCAAATCAGCCCCAGCATTTT. Protein product: CASRLTGPNQPQHF. V and J are TRBV2 and TRBJ1-5; TRBD1 matches at 7 bases. V was clipped by 6 bases and J by 4 bases; unmatched bases: 6. This CDR3 has 14 residues. Germline CDR1 SNHLY, CDR2 FYNNEI.